Following are 31 T cell receptor beta chains from one sample sequenced in a study of blood T cell repertoires in COVID-19. TCRdb's copy holds only in-frame clones and misses some; the assay was immunoSEQ multiplex PCR. The table shows more than 300,000 clones, with under 85% occurring only once. The sample was PBMCs or T cells enriched from blood (not recorded which). These receptors were taken from a woman between 50 and 59 years old who had recovered from COVID-19.

The chain combines TRBV6-5 with TRBJ1-1; D is ambiguous. CDR1 and CDR2 from the germline V gene are MNHEY and SVGAGI. This CDR3 spans 13 amino acids. Trimming removed 6 bases from V and 4 bases from J, with 12 bases in between. The CDR3 protein is CASSLEGGTEAFF. CDR3 nucleotides: TGTGCCAGCAGCTTGGAAGGCGGCACTGAAGCTTTCTTT.

The chain is built from TRBV6-5 and TRBJ2-1; D is perhaps TRBD1 (5 bases). The germline V gene has CDR1 MNHEY and CDR2 SVGAGI. V lost 6 bases, J lost 7 bases, and 16 bases lay in between. CDR3 size: 14 residues. The CDR3 sequence: CASRPLQGWNEQFF. DNA for the CDR3: TGTGCCAGCAGACCCCTTCAGGGTTGGAATGAGCAGTTCTTC.

This chain uses TRBV27 with TRBJ1-1; possible D gene TRBD1, 6 bases. V was clipped by 6 bases and J by 1 base, with 12 bases between them. The CDR3 consists of 14 residues. Germline-derived CDR1 and CDR2 are MNHEY and SMNVEV (reference sequence). The DNA of the CDR3 is TGTGCCAGCAGATTCATGGACAGGAACACTGAAGCTTTCTTT. Its protein product is CASRFMDRNTEAFF.

The genes are TRBV7-9 and TRBJ1-1; weak D call: TRBD1 (6 bases). This CDR3 spans 15 amino acids. Germline CDR1 reads SEHNR; CDR2 reads FQNEAQ (reference sequence). The V end lost 1 base, the J end lost 5 bases, and 14 bases lay between the germline ends. For the CDR3, the DNA is TGTGCCAGCAGCTTAGATGCCACAGGGAGAACTGAAGCTTTCTTT. Translated, it gives CASSLDATGRTEAFF.

The chain uses TRBV5-1 and TRBJ2-7, with TRBD1 matching 7 bases. The V segment lost 0 bases and the J segment 8 bases; nucleotides outside the gene matches: 14. The length of the CDR3 is 16 residues. Germline V gene sequence: CDR1 SGHRS, CDR2 YFSETQ. In DNA form, the CDR3 reads TGCGCCAGCAGCTTGGTTGGAAGTCGGGACAGTCAAAAGCAGTACTTC. Its translation is CASSLVGSRDSQKQYF.

The genes are TRBV19 and TRBJ2-3; 11 bases match TRBD1. The CDR3 is made up of 16 amino acids. V was pared by 4 bases and J by 5 bases, with 8 bases of the junction left unmatched. The V gene's germline CDR1 is LNHDA and CDR2 SQIVND (reference sequence). The DNA of the CDR3 is TGTGCCAGTAGTAAACCACGGGACAGGGGGGGAGATACGCAGTATTTT. This translates into CASSKPRDRGGDTQYF.

This sequence joins TRBV19 and TRBJ1-2, with TRBD1 matching 10 bases. V lost 3 bases and J lost 4; bases outside the gene matches: 8. CDR1 is LNHDA and CDR2 is SQIVND in the germline V gene (reference sequence). The CDR3 totals 16 residues. CDR3 loop: CASSISVTGGVYGYTF. The CDR3 region has the DNA TGTGCCAGTAGTATCTCCGTGACAGGGGGCGTCTATGGCTACACCTTC.

The chain employs TRBV30 and TRBJ2-7; D gene unclear. Trimming stripped 3 bases from V and 2 bases from J, with 5 bases between. Germline values: CDR1 GTSNPN, CDR2 SVGIG (reference sequence). The CDR3 runs 11 residues. CDR3 nucleotide sequence: TGTGCCTGGAGCCCCGCCTACGAGCAGTACTTC. This sequence encodes CAWSPAYEQYF.

The genes are TRBV28 and TRBJ1-1; TRBD1 might be the D (6 bases). This CDR3 is built from 18 residues. Trimming removed 3 bases at V and 5 bases at J, with 25 bases between. Germline V gene data show CDR1 as MDHEN and CDR2 as SYDVKM. CDR3 nucleotides: TGTGCCAGCAGTTTTACTTTCGGTTTACAGGGTAGTGAGACTGAAGCTTTCTTT. Amino acid sequence: CASSFTFGLQGSETEAFF. The variable domain in full, completed from reference TRBV28 and TRBJ1-1, reads DVKVTQSSRYLVKRTGEKVFLECVQDMDHENMFWYRQDPGLGLRLIYFSYDVKMKEKGDIPEGYSVSREKKERFSLILESASTNQTSMYLCASSFTFGLQGSETEAFFGQGTRLTVV.

This clone was picked up one time. The gene calls are TRBV30 and TRBJ1-5, with 9 bases lining up with TRBD1. From germline, CDR1 is GTSNPN and CDR2 SVGIG (reference sequence). V gave up 0 bases and J gave up 0 bases; unmatched junction bases: 12. The CDR3 runs 19 residues. The CDR3 reads CAWSVSNWGQGHSNQPQHF. CDR3 DNA: TGTGCCTGGAGTGTATCTAATTGGGGACAGGGACATAGCAATCAGCCCCAGCATTTT.

The CDR3 protein is CASSLGPERVSTDTQYF. CDR3 nucleotide sequence: TGTGCCAGCAGCTTAGGACCAGAGAGGGTTAGCACAGATACGCAGTATTTT. The J gene is TRBJ2-3, the V gene TRBV7-2, with a tentative D call TRBD2 (5 bases). Germline V gives CDR1 SGHTA, CDR2 FQGNSA. V was shortened by 1 base and J by 0 bases, with 14 bases between the two germline ends. The CDR3 spans 17 residues.

The V call is TRBV9, the J call TRBJ2-1; D remains unclear. The V end lost 0 bases, the J end lost 6 bases, and 13 bases lay between the germline ends. The germline V gene encodes CDR1 SGDLS and CDR2 YYNGEE. The CDR3 is made up of 15 amino acids. CDR3 DNA: TGTGCCAGCAGCGTAGTTGCCAGGTCGATCAATGAGCAGTTCTTC. Translated: CASSVVARSINEQFF.

Ten or more counts support this clone. This rearrangement joins TRBV19 to TRBJ2-1, with 7 bases aligning to TRBD2. The CDR3 covers 13 residues. V shed 3 bases, J shed 7 bases, and the junction held 3 bases outside the gene matches. The germline gives CDR1 LNHDA, CDR2 SQIVND (reference sequence). CDR3: CASSITAGNEQFF. DNA of the CDR3: TGTGCCAGTAGTATTACAGCGGGGAATGAGCAGTTCTTC.

The chain carries TRBV29-1 and TRBJ2-1; 11 nucleotides match TRBD2. This CDR3 is 20 amino acids long. The V gene's germline CDR1 is SQVTM and CDR2 ANQGSEA. The V gene end was trimmed by 5 bases and the J gene end by 4 bases; junction bases not matched to a gene: 22. The CDR3 nucleotides read TGCAGCGTTTCTGTTGTTATGGTAGCGGGAGGGCCCGGGATTTACAATGAGCAGTTCTTC. The encoded protein is CSVSVVMVAGGPGIYNEQFF.

The chain carries TRBV2 and TRBJ1-2; TRBD1 is a possible D gene (5 bases). This CDR3 comprises 14 residues. Trimming removed 2 bases at V and 5 bases at J, with 12 bases between. Germline CDR1 is SNHLY and CDR2 is FYNNEI. CDR3 sequence: CASSELDTSYGYTF. The CDR3 DNA is TGTGCCAGCAGTGAACTGGACACCTCATATGGCTACACCTTC.

This chain connects TRBV5-1 to TRBJ1-1; a possible D gene is TRBD1 (6 bases). The CDR3 covers 14 residues. CDR1 SGHRS and CDR2 YFSETQ come from the germline V gene. The ends were cut back, 2 bases at V and 1 base at J, with 9 bases in the middle. CDR3 in amino acids: CASSLRGGNTEAFF. For the CDR3, the DNA is TGCGCCAGCAGCTTAAGAGGGGGGAACACTGAAGCTTTCTTT.

This clone was found many times. The chain joins TRBV15 to TRBJ2-7, with a possible D match to TRBD2 (6 bases). Trimming took off 2 bases at V and 4 bases at J, with 21 bases between the two ends. The CDR3 has 17 amino acids. Germline loops: CDR1 LNHNV, CDR2 YYDKDF (reference sequence). The CDR3 loop is CATSRLVVGAAGYEQYF. DNA for the CDR3: TGTGCCACCAGCAGATTGGTGGTGGGCGCGGCGGGGTACGAGCAGTACTTC.

The CDR3 is CASSKELSNYGYTF. The CDR3 nucleotides are TGTGCCAGCAGTAAAGAGCTTTCTAACTATGGCTACACCTTC. This chain uses TRBV2 with TRBJ1-2; D uncertain. Germline assignment: CDR1 SNHLY and CDR2 FYNNEI. Trimming left V 5 bases short and J 0 bases short, with 10 bases between. The CDR3 covers 14 residues.

This clone occurred a few times. This rearrangement joins TRBV3-1 (or the pseudogene TRBV3-2) to TRBJ1-2, with 9 bases fitting TRBD1. With 3 bases clipped from V and 0 bases from J, the junction kept 5 bases outside the gene matches. CDR3 size: 16 residues. CDR1 and CDR2 from the germline V gene are LGHDT and YNNKEL (reference sequence). The CDR3, as DNA: TGTGCCAGCAGCCAGGGGACAGGGCCAACTAACTATGGCTACACCTTC. Translation: CASSQGTGPTNYGYTF.

The chain joins TRBV7-6 to TRBJ2-7; 11 bases line up with TRBD2. V lost 6 bases to trimming and J lost 7 bases; unmatched junction nucleotides: 11. The CDR3 extends over 15 amino acids. Germline CDR1 is SGHVS and CDR2 is FNYEAQ. CDR3 nucleotide sequence: TGTGCCAGCAGACCCGAACTAGCGGGGGTTGGAGAGCAGTACTTC. This translates into CASRPELAGVGEQYF.

The chain links TRBV18 to TRBJ1-1; D is possibly TRBD1 (5 bases). Trimming removed 1 base at V and 8 bases at J, with 14 bases between. The CDR3 is 14 residues long. Per the germline V gene, CDR1 is KGHSH and CDR2 is LQKENI. The DNA for the CDR3 is TGTGCCAGCTCACCACTTAAGACAGATCAAGAAGCTTTCTTT. Its protein is CASSPLKTDQEAFF.

In nucleotides, the CDR3 is TGTGCCAGCAGCTTGAGGGTAGGGCAGGGTGTTAGCGAGCAGTACTTC. It is translated as CASSLRVGQGVSEQYF. The chain couples TRBV5-6 to TRBJ2-7; D might be TRBD1 (5 bases). The CDR3 has 16 amino acids. Trimming took 1 base from V and 6 from J, leaving 20 bases between them. Germline loops: CDR1 SGHDT, CDR2 YYEEEE.

J is TRBJ1-1 and V is TRBV7-3; D is perhaps TRBD1 (6 bases). The ends were cut back, 5 bases at V and 5 bases at J, with 12 bases in the middle. Per germline, CDR1 SGHTA and CDR2 FQGTGA. The CDR3 length is 13 residues. The CDR3 here is CASSVTGWTEAFF. CDR3 bases: TGTGCCAGCAGCGTTACAGGGTGGACTGAAGCTTTCTTT.

The V call is TRBV9, the J call TRBJ1-1; D is uncertain. This CDR3 contains 15 residues. The ends were cut back, 0 bases at V and 1 base at J, with 10 bases in the middle. The germline CDR1 and CDR2 sequences are SGDLS and YYNGEE. CDR3 sequence: CASSVGEARNTEAFF. CDR3 nucleotide sequence: TGTGCCAGCAGCGTAGGAGAGGCCAGGAACACTGAAGCTTTCTTT. Together with reference TRBV9 and TRBJ1-1, the CDR3 gives the full variable domain: DSGVTQTPKHLITATGQRVTLRCSPRSGDLSVYWYQQSLDQGLQFLIQYYNGEERAKGNILERFSAQQFPDLHSELNLSSLELGDSALYFCASSVGEARNTEAFFGQGTRLTVV.

The V gene is TRBV7-8, the J gene TRBJ2-6, with TRBD1 matching over 8 bases. The CDR3 loop spans 18 amino acids. CDR1 SGHVS and CDR2 FQNEAQ come from the germline V gene. Germline trimming cut 3 bases from V and 3 bases from J; bases unmatched to any gene: 10. The CDR3 DNA is TGTGCCAGCAGCTTCATCGACCCCAGGGGGCGTGGGGCCAACGTCCTGACTTTC. Translated, it gives CASSFIDPRGRGANVLTF. Based on the CDR3 plus reference TRBV7-8 and TRBJ2-6, the full variable domain is GAGVSQSPRYKVAKRGQDVALRCDPISGHVSLFWYQQALGQGPEFLTYFQNEAQLDKSGLPSDRFFAERPEGSVSTLKIQRTQQEDSAVYLCASSFIDPRGRGANVLTFGAGSRLTVL.

The J gene is TRBJ2-7, the V gene TRBV11-2; TRBD2 might be the D (5 bases). The V and J ends lost 0 bases and 0 bases respectively, with 12 bases between them. This CDR3 is 16 amino acids long. Germline V lookup: CDR1 SGHAT, CDR2 FQNNGV. The CDR3 DNA reads as TGTGCCAGCAGCTTAGATCCCAGCGGAGACTCCTACGAGCAGTACTTC. It yields the protein CASSLDPSGDSYEQYF.

The chain couples TRBV5-1 to TRBJ1-1, with 7 bases identical to TRBD1. This CDR3 is built from 16 residues. The V and J ends lost 1 base and 0 bases, in that order; junction bases with no gene match: 6. CDR1 and CDR2 (germline): SGHRS, YFSETQ. The CDR3 loop reads CASSLRGHGMNTEAFF. The CDR3 DNA sequence: TGCGCCAGCAGCTTGAGGGGGCACGGGATGAACACTGAAGCTTTCTTT.

This sequence joins TRBV7-2 and TRBJ1-5; TRBD1 might be the D (5 bases). CDR1 is SGHTA, CDR2 FQGNSA, per germline. The germline V and J ends were trimmed by 3 bases and 4 bases, with 16 bases remaining between them. CDR3 length: 16 amino acids. Here the CDR3 DNA reads TGTGCCAGCAGCTTTCAATCGGGGGTAGGGAATCAGCCCCAGCATTTT. It specifies CASSFQSGVGNQPQHF. The variable domain in full, completed from reference TRBV7-2 and TRBJ1-5, reads GAGVSQSPSNKVTEKGKDVELRCDPISGHTALYWYRQSLGQGLEFLIYFQGNSAPDKSGLPSDRFSAERTGGSVSTLTIQRTQQEDSAVYLCASSFQSGVGNQPQHFGDGTRLSIL.

This clone was counted once. CDR3 amino acids: CASSRPLAFSYEQYF. CDR3 DNA sequence: TGTGCCAGCAGCAGACCTCTAGCTTTTAGCTACGAGCAGTACTTC. The chain uses TRBV5-6 and TRBJ2-7; TRBD2 is a possible D gene (5 bases). The CDR3 covers 15 residues. V was clipped by 4 bases and J by 3 bases, with 17 bases between them. Germline V gene data show CDR1 as SGHDT and CDR2 as YYEEEE.

This chain uses TRBV5-5 with TRBJ1-2; no reliable D call. Germline loops: CDR1 SGHKS, CDR2 YYEKEE (reference sequence). CDR3 size: 14 residues. Trimming stripped 4 bases from V and 4 bases from J, with 14 bases between. CDR3 protein: CASSPSEAAYGYTF. CDR3 DNA sequence: TGTGCCAGCAGCCCATCGGAGGCCGCCTATGGCTACACCTTC.

The genes are TRBV27 and TRBJ2-5; D is perhaps TRBD1 (6 bases). V lost 3 bases, J lost 1 base, and 21 bases lay in between. Germline V gene lookup returns CDR1 MNHEY and CDR2 SMNVEV (reference sequence). The CDR3 has 18 amino acids. As DNA, the CDR3 is TGTGCCAGCAGTTTTAGGAGGAGAGGACAGCCGTTCCAAGAGACCCAGTACTTC. This codes for CASSFRRRGQPFQETQYF.